One sample yielded the 25 T cell receptor beta chains listed below, sequenced in a study of human T cells and chemical hapten exposure. TCRdb fed the RACE reads into MiXCR, producing one record per CDR3 protein. This table has 350,000 to 400,000 distinct CDR3 sequences, less than 6.5% appearing once. Described time point: pre-sensitization, week 0. Described treatment: therapeutic diphenylcyclopropenone sensitization with weekly scalp DPC. Sequenced material: whole blood, taken in connection with sensitization to the hapten diphenylcyclopropenone (DPC). The receptors here all came from a woman aged 45 to 65 with alopecia areata. Some clones in this sample may be carry-over from other donors' samples.

This clonotype was found a few times. This chain uses TRBV6-5 with TRBJ2-3; 8 nucleotides line up with TRBD2. V was pared by 6 bases and J by 3 bases, with 8 bases of the junction left unmatched. CDR1 is MNHEY and CDR2 is SVGAGI in the germline V gene. The CDR3 sequence is 15 residues long. As DNA, the CDR3 is TGTGCCAGCAGCCCCGACAGCGGGGGAACAGATACGCAGTATTTT. This translates into CASSPDSGGTDTQYF.

At least ten counts were recorded for this clonotype. This chain joins TRBV11-1 and TRBJ1-1, with a tentative D call TRBD1 (6 bases). The CDR3 covers 13 residues. Trimming took off 2 bases at V and 11 bases at J, with 15 bases between the two ends. Looked up from germline, CDR1 is SGHAT and CDR2 is FQDESV (reference sequence). The CDR3 here is CASSLTGTGTAFF. The CDR3 DNA is TGTGCCAGCAGCTTAACCGGCACAGGGACGGCTTTCTTT.

This clonotype was recorded many times. This sequence joins TRBV10-3 and TRBJ2-7; a possible D gene is TRBD1 (6 bases). Trimming pared 3 bases from V and 1 base from J, leaving 10 bases between. CDR1 and CDR2 from the germline V gene are ENHRY and SYGVKD. This CDR3 has 14 residues. CDR3 residues: CAISDPDSSYEQYF. In DNA, the CDR3 is TGTGCCATCAGTGACCCGGACAGTTCCTACGAGCAGTACTTC.

The rearrangement joins TRBV28 to TRBJ1-4, with 10 bases matching TRBD1. Germline V CDR1 and CDR2: MDHEN, SYDVKM. V lost 5 bases and J lost 10; bases outside the gene matches: 4. This CDR3 region has 13 residues. The CDR3 spells CASSATGGGKLFF. CDR3 coding DNA: TGTGCCAGCAGTGCGACAGGGGGCGGAAAACTGTTTTTT.

This clonotype occurred a few times. V is TRBV9 and J is TRBJ2-1, with 8 bases fitting TRBD2. CDR3 length: 16 residues. The J segment lost 5 bases and the V segment lost 0 bases, leaving 7 bases of the junction unmatched. CDR1 is SGDLS, CDR2 YYNGEE, per germline. DNA for the CDR3: TGTGCCAGCAGCGTAGTGGTAGCGGGATTGGACAATGAGCAGTTCTTC. It is translated as CASSVVVAGLDNEQFF.

This clonotype was found many times. The genes are TRBV3-1 and TRBJ1-1, with D perhaps matching TRBD1 (6 bases). The CDR3 extends over 12 amino acids. The germline V gene encodes CDR1 LGHDT and CDR2 YNNKEL (reference sequence). CDR3 region: CATRGPGTEAFF. The CDR3 DNA sequence: TGTGCAACCCGGGGGCCGGGAACTGAAGCTTTCTTT.

At least ten counts were recorded for this clonotype. CDR3 sequence reads: CASSVGQGAHNEQFF. CDR3 nucleotide sequence: TGTGCCAGCAGCGTAGGTCAGGGGGCGCATAATGAGCAGTTCTTC. The V gene is TRBV9, the J gene TRBJ2-1; 8 bases map to TRBD1. This CDR3 region has 15 residues. V was pared by 0 bases and J by 7 bases, with 6 bases of the junction left unmatched. Germline V gene sequence: CDR1 SGDLS, CDR2 YYNGEE.

This clonotype has a handful of counts. The chain employs TRBV5-6 and TRBJ1-2; D might be TRBD1 (5 bases). Germline-derived CDR1 and CDR2 are SGHDT and YYEEEE. Deletions cut 1 base from V and 4 bases from J, with 11 bases between. The CDR3 consists of 14 residues. As DNA, the CDR3 is TGTGCCAGCAGCTTGCCCCAGGGTTCCTATGGCTACACCTTC. Protein: CASSLPQGSYGYTF.

This clonotype appeared many times. J is TRBJ2-4 and V is TRBV7-9, with 7 bases lining up with TRBD1. Trimming at V came to 6 bases and at J to 1 base, leaving 9 bases not matched to a gene. This CDR3 comprises 16 residues. Germline values: CDR1 SEHNR, CDR2 FQNEAQ (reference sequence). The CDR3 DNA is TGTGCCAGCAGTTCTCCGACAGGGTTTGCCAAAAACATTCAGTACTTC. Its translation is CASSSPTGFAKNIQYF.

This clonotype was seen repeatedly, ten times or more. The gene calls are TRBV30 and TRBJ2-2; D might be TRBD1 or TRBD2, each matching 6 bases. V was trimmed by 3 bases and J by 5 bases, leaving 13 bases between them. CDR1 GTSNPN and CDR2 SVGIG come from the germline V gene (reference sequence). This CDR3 is built from 14 residues. Written as DNA, the CDR3 is TGTGCCTGGAGGCTGACAGGAGGGACCGGGGAGCTGTTTTTT. Translated: CAWRLTGGTGELFF.

The table lists this clonotype with a few counts. This chain uses TRBV12-3 or TRBV12-4 with TRBJ1-5; D is unresolved. This CDR3 has 14 residues. Trimming removed 6 bases at V and 1 base at J, with 10 bases between. Here the CDR3 reads CASRPLHSNQPQHF. The CDR3 DNA reads TGTGCCAGCAGACCCCTCCACAGCAATCAGCCCCAGCATTTT.

This clonotype turned up a few times. The V and J genes are TRBV12-3 or TRBV12-4 and TRBJ2-3, with D possibly being TRBD2 (7 bases). The CDR3 contains 15 residues. V was clipped by 6 bases and J by 5 bases, with 18 bases between them. The CDR3 DNA reads as TGTGCCAGCAGCCAAGGGGGGGCAGCGGGAGATACGCAGTATTTT. Translation: CASSQGGAAGDTQYF.

This clonotype was counted between two and nine times. The V gene is TRBV2, the J gene TRBJ2-7; TRBD1 is a possible D gene (6 bases). Germline V gives CDR1 SNHLY, CDR2 FYNNEI. V was cut by 6 bases and J by 0 bases, with 9 bases left in between. This CDR3 spans 13 amino acids. The CDR3 here is CASRGDTSYEQYF. In DNA, the CDR3 is TGTGCCAGCAGGGGGGACACCTCCTACGAGCAGTACTTC. The full variable domain, its missing parts supplied by reference TRBV2 and TRBJ2-7, is EPEVTQTPSHQVTQMGQEVILRCVPISNHLYFYWYRQILGQKVEFLVSFYNNEISEKSEIFDDQFSVERPDGSNFTLKIRSTKLEDSAMYFCASRGDTSYEQYFGPGTRLTVT.

This clonotype has a handful of counts. The CDR3 DNA reads as TGCAGTGCTAGAGATCGGGGACAGGGGTCGTGGGAGCAGTACTTC. This gives the protein CSARDRGQGSWEQYF. This sequence joins TRBV20-1 and TRBJ2-7, with 10 bases fitting TRBD1. Per germline, CDR1 DFQATT and CDR2 SNEGSKA (reference sequence). Trimming removed 0 bases from V and 7 bases from J; junction bases left unmatched: 9. CDR3 length equals 15 residues.

The chain couples TRBV20-1 to TRBJ2-7; D is unclear. CDR1 and CDR2 from the germline V gene are DFQATT and SNEGSKA (reference sequence). The CDR3 loop spans 14 amino acids. The CDR3 bases are TGCAGCATCTCTGTGGCAGGACCTTCCTACGAGCAGTACTTC. Its translation is CSISVAGPSYEQYF.

This clonotype has at least ten counts. The V and J genes are TRBV12-5 and TRBJ2-1, with 9 bases fitting TRBD1. The germline CDR1 and CDR2 sequences are LGHNT and FRNRAP. The CDR3 totals 15 residues. J lost 2 bases, V lost 1 base, and 0 bases had no gene match. CDR3 coding DNA: TGTGCTAGTGGTTTGGGACAGGGGGCCTACAATGAGCAGTTCTTC. Translation gives CASGLGQGAYNEQFF.

This clonotype was recorded at least ten times. CDR3 nucleotide sequence: TGCAGTGCTAGGGCTAGCGGGGGCCCGCAAAATGAGCAGTTCTTC. This codes for CSARASGGPQNEQFF. The chain has TRBV20-1 and TRBJ2-1; 10 bases fit TRBD2. Germline lookup yields CDR1 DFQATT and CDR2 SNEGSKA (reference sequence). Unmatched junction bases numbered 9, after V lost 3 bases and J lost 7 bases. This CDR3 is 15 amino acids long.

V and J are TRBV25-1 and TRBJ1-4; tentative D call: TRBD1 (5 bases). CDR1 and CDR2 (germline): MGHDK, SYGVNS. V was cut by 5 bases and J by 5 bases, with 15 bases left in between. The CDR3 consists of 15 residues. This CDR3 reads CASSPPTGPNEKLFF. The CDR3 DNA reads TGTGCCAGCAGTCCTCCCACAGGACCGAATGAAAAACTGTTTTTT.

This clonotype has a count of ten or more. The V call is TRBV25-1, the J call TRBJ1-5, with D unresolved. The CDR3 spans 13 residues. Looked up from germline, CDR1 is MGHDK and CDR2 is SYGVNS. The V gene lost 4 bases and the J gene lost 7 bases, with 11 bases spanning the gap. The CDR3 DNA reads TGTGCCAGCAGTGTGGGAGGCACCCAGCCCCAGCATTTT. This encodes CASSVGGTQPQHF.

Ten or more counts support this clonotype. The V and J genes are TRBV7-2 and TRBJ1-5; maybe TRBD1 (6 bases). Trimming removed 0 bases at V and 0 bases at J, with 9 bases between. From germline, CDR1 is SGHTA and CDR2 FQGNSA. This CDR3 is built from 16 residues. CDR3 loop: CASSLAGGGSNQPQHF. The CDR3 coding sequence is TGTGCCAGCAGCTTAGCCGGAGGGGGTAGCAATCAGCCCCAGCATTTT. The whole variable domain, filled in from reference TRBV7-2 and TRBJ1-5, reads GAGVSQSPSNKVTEKGKDVELRCDPISGHTALYWYRQSLGQGLEFLIYFQGNSAPDKSGLPSDRFSAERTGGSVSTLTIQRTQQEDSAVYLCASSLAGGGSNQPQHFGDGTRLSIL.

This clonotype was found many times. The chain links TRBV28 to TRBJ2-7, with D perhaps given as TRBD1 or TRBD2 (5 bases each). The V end was cut by 4 bases, the J end by 5 bases, with 12 bases between. The CDR3 length is 13 residues. Germline V gene lookup returns CDR1 MDHEN and CDR2 SYDVKM. CDR3 loop: CASSSSGHDEQYF. The CDR3 DNA reads TGTGCCAGCAGTTCCTCGGGGCACGACGAGCAGTACTTC.

This clonotype appeared a few times. J is TRBJ1-6 and V is TRBV13; unclear D gene. The CDR3 has 15 amino acids. Between the trimmed V and J ends, which lost 5 bases and 7 bases, there was a span of 15 bases. Germline CDR1 reads PRHDT; CDR2 reads FYEKMQ (reference sequence). Here the CDR3 DNA reads TGTGCCAGCAGCCCTGCCGGACTCCTAAATTCACCCCTCCACTTT. It specifies CASSPAGLLNSPLHF. Full variable domain (remainder filled in from reference TRBV13 and TRBJ1-6): AAGVIQSPRHLIKEKRETATLKCYPIPRHDTVYWYQQGPGQDPQFLISFYEKMQSDKGSIPDRFSAQQFSDYHSELNMSSLELGDSALYFCASSPAGLLNSPLHFGNGTRLTVT.

This clonotype was found many times. This chain uses TRBV6-2 or TRBV6-3 with TRBJ1-5; D is uncertain. Germline CDR1 reads MNHEY; CDR2 reads SVGEGT. The CDR3 has 14 residues. Trimming stripped 3 bases from V and 2 bases from J, with 8 bases between. CDR3 region: CASSYPGGNQPQHF. The CDR3 nucleotides read TGTGCCAGCAGTTATCCGGGAGGCAATCAGCCCCAGCATTTT.

Ten or more counts support this clonotype. The V gene is TRBV29-1, the J gene TRBJ2-7; perhaps TRBD1 as D (7 bases). Germline V gene data show CDR1 as SQVTM and CDR2 as ANQGSEA. The V and J ends lost 4 bases and 7 bases respectively, with 20 bases between them. The CDR3 contains 14 residues. This chain's CDR3 is CSVGRQGLFGEQYF. CDR3 sequence (DNA): TGCAGCGTTGGAAGACAGGGACTTTTCGGAGAGCAGTACTTC.

This clonotype has ten or more counts. The rearrangement uses TRBV29-1 and TRBJ2-6, with 10 bases identical to TRBD1. This CDR3 contains 16 residues. V gave up 4 bases and J gave up 2 bases; unmatched junction bases: 5. Germline lookup yields CDR1 SQVTM and CDR2 ANQGSEA. The CDR3 coding sequence is TGCAGCGTTGGGGACAGGGGATTCGCTGGGGCCAACGTCCTGACTTTC. Translating gives CSVGDRGFAGANVLTF.